Listed below are T cell receptor beta chains from one sample, sequenced in a study of blood T cell repertoires in COVID-19. The repertoire was sequenced with immunoSEQ multiplex PCR; TCRdb's copy has only in-frame clones and lacks some. The sample lists about 280,000 clones; more than 75% were seen once. Sequencing input: peripheral blood. The receptors were gathered from a man in his forties with active or convalescent COVID-19. The conserved cysteine and the conserved F or W are not part of the CDR3 here.

j_call v_call cdr3_aa
TRBJ1-2 TRBV9 ASSAGTGNANYGYT
TRBJ2-2 TRBV24-1 ATSQYYTGELF
TRBJ2-1 TRBV19 ASSIGAGGHNEQF
TRBJ2-3 TRBV3-1/TRBV3-2 ASSQALAGGSTDTQY
TRBJ1-5 TRBV5-4 ASSLQGAQPQH
TRBJ1-2 TRBV7-8 ASSLEPGDPYGYT
TRBJ2-2 TRBV7-3 ASSSIEGAGELF
TRBJ1-6 TRBV6-1 ASSETGRNSPLH
TRBJ1-5 TRBV6-5 ASSLQAAYSNQPQH
TRBJ1-2 TRBV3-1/TRBV3-2 ASSLKEGLRGYT
TRBJ1-4 TRBV6-5 ASSPRQGSEKLF
TRBJ2-7 TRBV4-2 ASSPGEYEQY
TRBJ2-7 TRBV10-2 ASRPGTRYEQY
TRBJ1-4 TRBV5-1 ASSLGQAGNEKLF
TRBJ2-7 TRBV4-1 ASSQDGWRESIDEQY
TRBJ2-3 TRBV27 ASIGDTQY
TRBJ2-1 TRBV7-9 ASSLAGSGGDVYNEQF
TRBJ2-3 TRBV5-4 ASSRTSLRADTQY
TRBJ2-7 TRBV11-3 ASSSTSGTSGRTEEQY
TRBJ1-1 TRBV11-3 ASSSGQDTEAF
TRBJ2-3 TRBV27 ASEVRRGTDTQY
TRBJ2-1 TRBV9 ASSVWREGREQF
TRBJ1-1 TRBV6-5 ASSPGLRTEAF
TRBJ2-3 TRBV10-1 ASAPGQATDTQY
TRBJ2-7 TRBV29-1 SVTKGVLGGEQY
TRBJ1-5 TRBV5-8 ASSRGWGLNQPQH
TRBJ2-2 TRBV2 ASSPGLNPNTGELF
TRBJ2-2 TRBV5-6 ASSLVVRPRDTGELF
TRBJ2-7 TRBV4-2 ASSQASRAGSYEQY